This TCR beta chain originates from a study of blood T cell repertoires in COVID-19. Study summary: T cells, B-cell-depleted T cells, or PBMCs provided the cDNA or gDNA that served as material.

Clones were sequenced by immunoSEQ multiplex PCR, and TCRdb holds only the in-frame ones, with some missing. The table has roughly 70,000 clones, 85% to 90% seen once; the top ten hold approximately 6.7%. The sample was peripheral blood. The sequence came from a woman of 80 years or more with active COVID-19.

CDR3 loop: CASTETDREVEDEQFF. The CDR3 DNA reads TGTGCCAGCACCGAGACAGACAGGGAGGTTGAGGATGAGCAGTTCTTC. The chain links TRBV3-1 (or the pseudogene TRBV3-2) to TRBJ2-1; possible D gene TRBD1, 7 bases. This CDR3 has 16 residues. Trimming shortened V by 7 bases and J by 8 bases, and 24 bases separated the two germline ends. The V gene's germline CDR1 is LGHDT and CDR2 YNNKEL (reference sequence).